This TCR beta chain was identified during a study of blood T cell repertoires in COVID-19. Across the study: Whether acute or convalescent, the COVID-19 samples came from the United States, Italy and Spain. The analysed material was cDNA or gDNA that came from T cells, B-cell-depleted T cells, or PBMCs.

In the source study's methods: Amplification of reference gene primers provided the estimated nucleated cell counts. Assay: immunoSEQ multiplex PCR; the TCRdb copy retains only in-frame clones and omits some. V, J and clone size reflect that table, while D and trimming were determined from the DNA. This table has 150,000 or so clones, almost 70% appearing once. The CDR3 is 12 amino acids. The ends were cut back, 1 base at V and 9 bases at J, with 8 bases in the middle. CDR1 and CDR2 from the germline V gene are SGHNT and YYREEE (reference sequence). Sequencing used peripheral blood. The rearrangement links TRBV5-4 to TRBJ2-1, with no clear D. The sequence was obtained from a woman in her seventies with acute or convalescent COVID-19. The CDR3 reads CASSLIAGEQFF. The CDR3 DNA reads TGTGCCAGCAGCTTGATAGCCGGTGAGCAGTTCTTC.